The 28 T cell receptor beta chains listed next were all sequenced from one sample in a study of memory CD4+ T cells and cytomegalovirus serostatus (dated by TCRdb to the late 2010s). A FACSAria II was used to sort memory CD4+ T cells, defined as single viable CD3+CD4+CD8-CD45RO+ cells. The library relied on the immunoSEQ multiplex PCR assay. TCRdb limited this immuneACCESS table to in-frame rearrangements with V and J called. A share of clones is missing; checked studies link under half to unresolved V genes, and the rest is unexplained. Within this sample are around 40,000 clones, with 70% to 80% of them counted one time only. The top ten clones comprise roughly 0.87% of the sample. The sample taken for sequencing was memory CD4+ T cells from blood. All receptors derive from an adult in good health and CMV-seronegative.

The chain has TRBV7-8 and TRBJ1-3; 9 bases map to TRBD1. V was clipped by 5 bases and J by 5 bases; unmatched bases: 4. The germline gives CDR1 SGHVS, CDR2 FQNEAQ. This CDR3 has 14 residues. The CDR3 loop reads CASSPGTGRNTIYF. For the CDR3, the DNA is TGTGCCAGCAGCCCGGGGACAGGGAGAAACACCATATATTTT. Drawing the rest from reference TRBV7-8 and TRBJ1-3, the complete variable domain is GAGVSQSPRYKVAKRGQDVALRCDPISGHVSLFWYQQALGQGPEFLTYFQNEAQLDKSGLPSDRFFAERPEGSVSTLKIQRTQQEDSAVYLCASSPGTGRNTIYFGEGSWLTVV.

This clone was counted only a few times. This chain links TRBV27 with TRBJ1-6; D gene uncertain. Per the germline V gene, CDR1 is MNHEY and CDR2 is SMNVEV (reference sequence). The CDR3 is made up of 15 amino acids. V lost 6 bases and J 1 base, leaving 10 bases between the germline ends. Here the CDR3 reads CASRPGGSYNSPLHF. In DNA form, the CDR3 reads TGTGCCAGCAGACCAGGTGGTTCCTATAATTCACCCCTCCACTTT.

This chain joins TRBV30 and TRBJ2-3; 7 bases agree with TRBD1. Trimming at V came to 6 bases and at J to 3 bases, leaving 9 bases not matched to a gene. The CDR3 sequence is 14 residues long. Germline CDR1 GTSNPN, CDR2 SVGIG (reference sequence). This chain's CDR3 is CACTRDRVTDTQYF. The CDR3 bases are TGTGCCTGTACTCGGGACAGAGTAACAGATACGCAGTATTTT.

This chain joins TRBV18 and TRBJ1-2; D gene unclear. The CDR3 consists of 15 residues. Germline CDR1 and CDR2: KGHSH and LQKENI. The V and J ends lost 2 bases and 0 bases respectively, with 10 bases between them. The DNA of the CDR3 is TGTGCCAGCTCACCAGAAGCCACAGCTAACTATGGCTACACCTTC. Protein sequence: CASSPEATANYGYTF.

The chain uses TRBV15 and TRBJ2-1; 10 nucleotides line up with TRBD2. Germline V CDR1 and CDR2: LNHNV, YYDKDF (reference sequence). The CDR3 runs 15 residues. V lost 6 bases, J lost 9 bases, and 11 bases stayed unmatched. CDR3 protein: CATRASGGKTREQFF. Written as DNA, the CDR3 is TGTGCCACCAGGGCTAGCGGGGGAAAAACACGTGAGCAGTTCTTC.

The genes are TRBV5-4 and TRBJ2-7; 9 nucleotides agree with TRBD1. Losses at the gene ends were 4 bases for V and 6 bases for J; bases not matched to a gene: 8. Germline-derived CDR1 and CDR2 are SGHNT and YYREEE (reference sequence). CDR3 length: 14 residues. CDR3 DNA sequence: TGTGCCAGCAGCCCAAGGACAGGGGTTAGCGAGCAGTACTTC. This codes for CASSPRTGVSEQYF. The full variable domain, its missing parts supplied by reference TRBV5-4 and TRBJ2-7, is ETGVTQSPTHLIKTRGQQVTLRCSSQSGHNTVSWYQQALGQGPQFIFQYYREEENGRGNFPPRFSGLQFPNYSSELNVNALELDDSALYLCASSPRTGVSEQYFGPGTRLTVT.

The CDR3 DNA reads TGTGCCAGCAACCAAGGGGGGACCTATGGCTACACCTTC. Translation gives CASNQGGTYGYTF. The V gene is TRBV6-1, the J gene TRBJ1-2; D is perhaps TRBD1 (6 bases). Germline lookup yields CDR1 MNHNS and CDR2 SASEGT. The CDR3 is made up of 13 amino acids. The V end lost 7 bases, the J end lost 4 bases, and 13 bases lay between the germline ends.

The CDR3 bases are TGTGCCAGCAGCCAGAGGGGATCCGGAGCACCAAAAACCTATGGCTACACCTTC. Its translation is CASSQRGSGAPKTYGYTF. The V call is TRBV7-9, the J call TRBJ1-2, with D perhaps TRBD1 (5 bases). The length of the CDR3 is 18 residues. V was shortened by 5 bases and J by 4 bases, with 26 bases between the two germline ends. The germline gives CDR1 SEHNR, CDR2 FQNEAQ (reference sequence).

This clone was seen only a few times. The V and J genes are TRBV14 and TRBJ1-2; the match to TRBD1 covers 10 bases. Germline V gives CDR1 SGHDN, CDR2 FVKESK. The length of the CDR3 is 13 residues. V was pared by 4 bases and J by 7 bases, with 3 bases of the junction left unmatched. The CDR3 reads CASSRDRGPGYTF. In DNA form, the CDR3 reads TGTGCCAGCAGCCGGGACAGGGGCCCTGGCTACACCTTC.

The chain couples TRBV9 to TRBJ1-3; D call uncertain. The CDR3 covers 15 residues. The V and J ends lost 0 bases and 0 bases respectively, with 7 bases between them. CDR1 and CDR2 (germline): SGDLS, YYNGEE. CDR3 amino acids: CASSVAPRSGNTIYF. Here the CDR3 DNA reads TGTGCCAGCAGCGTAGCTCCACGCTCTGGAAACACCATATATTTT.

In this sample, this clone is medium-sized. The DNA of the CDR3 is TGTGCCAGCAGCCACGTTCGAGAGCGGGGTGGCTACACCTTC. Protein product: CASSHVRERGGYTF. The chain is built from TRBV7-9 and TRBJ1-2; no clear D gene. Trimming left V 5 bases short and J 7 bases short, with 17 bases between. Germline CDR1 reads SEHNR; CDR2 reads FQNEAQ (reference sequence). CDR3 length: 14 residues.

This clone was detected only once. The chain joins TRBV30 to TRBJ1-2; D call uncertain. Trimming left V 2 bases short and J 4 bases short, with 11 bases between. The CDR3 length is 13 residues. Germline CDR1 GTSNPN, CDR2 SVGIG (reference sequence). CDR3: CAWSFDGLYGYTF. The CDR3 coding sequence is TGTGCCTGGAGTTTCGACGGTCTCTATGGCTACACCTTC.

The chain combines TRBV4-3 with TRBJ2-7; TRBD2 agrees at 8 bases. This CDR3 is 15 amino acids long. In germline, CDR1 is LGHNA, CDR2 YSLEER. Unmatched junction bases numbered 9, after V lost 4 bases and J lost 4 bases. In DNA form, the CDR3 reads TGCGCCAGCAGCCCTTCGGGGGGGGGACCGTACGAGCAGTACTTC. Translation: CASSPSGGGPYEQYF.

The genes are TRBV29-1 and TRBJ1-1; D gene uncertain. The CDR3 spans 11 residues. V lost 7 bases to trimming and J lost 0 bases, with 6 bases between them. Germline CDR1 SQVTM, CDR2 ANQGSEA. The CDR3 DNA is TGCAGCGGGGCTTTGAACACTGAAGCTTTCTTT. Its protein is CSGALNTEAFF.

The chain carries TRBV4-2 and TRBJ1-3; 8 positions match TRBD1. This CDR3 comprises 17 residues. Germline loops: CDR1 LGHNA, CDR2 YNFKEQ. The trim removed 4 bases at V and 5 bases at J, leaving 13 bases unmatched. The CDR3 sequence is CASSLSSADRVRNTIYF. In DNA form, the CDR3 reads TGTGCCAGCAGCCTCTCATCCGCGGACAGGGTCAGAAACACCATATATTTT.

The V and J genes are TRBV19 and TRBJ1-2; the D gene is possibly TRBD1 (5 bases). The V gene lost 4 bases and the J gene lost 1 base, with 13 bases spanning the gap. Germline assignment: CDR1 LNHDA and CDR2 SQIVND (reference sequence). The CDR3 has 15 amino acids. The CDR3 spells CASSTGTGNNYGYTF. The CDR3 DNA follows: TGTGCCAGTAGTACAGGGACGGGGAATAACTATGGCTACACCTTC.

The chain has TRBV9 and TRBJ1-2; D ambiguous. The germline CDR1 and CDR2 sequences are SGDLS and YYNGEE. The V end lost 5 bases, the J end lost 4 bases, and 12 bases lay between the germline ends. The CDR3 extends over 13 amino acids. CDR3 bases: TGTGCCAGCAGTGCCCGTTGGAGCTATGGCTACACCTTC. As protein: CASSARWSYGYTF.

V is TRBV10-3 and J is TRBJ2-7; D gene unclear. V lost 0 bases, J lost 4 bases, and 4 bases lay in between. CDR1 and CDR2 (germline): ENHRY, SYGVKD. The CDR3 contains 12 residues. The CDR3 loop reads CAISESGYEQYF. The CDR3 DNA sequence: TGTGCCATCAGTGAGTCAGGGTACGAGCAGTACTTC.

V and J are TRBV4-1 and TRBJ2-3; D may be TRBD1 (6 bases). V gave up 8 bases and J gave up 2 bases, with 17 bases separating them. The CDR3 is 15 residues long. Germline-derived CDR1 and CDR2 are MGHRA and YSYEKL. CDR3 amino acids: CASAPNGQPTDTQYF. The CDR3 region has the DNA TGCGCCAGCGCCCCGAATGGACAGCCCACAGATACGCAGTATTTT.

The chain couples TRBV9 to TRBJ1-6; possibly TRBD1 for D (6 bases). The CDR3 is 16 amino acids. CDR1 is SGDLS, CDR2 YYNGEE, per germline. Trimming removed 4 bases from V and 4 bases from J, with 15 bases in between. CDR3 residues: CASSPQPTGYNSPLHF. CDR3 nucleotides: TGTGCCAGCAGCCCCCAGCCCACAGGGTATAATTCACCCCTCCACTTT. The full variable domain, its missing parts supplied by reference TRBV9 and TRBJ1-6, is DSGVTQTPKHLITATGQRVTLRCSPRSGDLSVYWYQQSLDQGLQFLIQYYNGEERAKGNILERFSAQQFPDLHSELNLSSLELGDSALYFCASSPQPTGYNSPLHFGNGTRLTVT.

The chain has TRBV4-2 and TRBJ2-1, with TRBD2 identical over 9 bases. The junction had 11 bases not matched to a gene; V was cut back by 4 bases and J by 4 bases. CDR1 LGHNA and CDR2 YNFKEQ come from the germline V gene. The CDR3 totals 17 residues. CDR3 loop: CASSPRTSGGRYNEQFF. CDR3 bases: TGTGCCAGCAGCCCCCGGACGAGCGGGGGGAGATACAATGAGCAGTTCTTC.

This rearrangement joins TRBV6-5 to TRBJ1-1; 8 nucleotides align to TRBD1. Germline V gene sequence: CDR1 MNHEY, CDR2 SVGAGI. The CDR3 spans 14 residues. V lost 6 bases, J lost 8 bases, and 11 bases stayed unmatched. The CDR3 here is CASRRGQAFTEAFF. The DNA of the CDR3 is TGTGCCAGCAGGCGGGGACAGGCGTTTACCGAAGCTTTCTTT.

This chain's CDR3 is CASGLTFNSPLHF. CDR3 in DNA: TGTGCTAGTGGTTTGACGTTCAATTCACCCCTCCACTTT. The V and J genes are TRBV12-5 and TRBJ1-6; D is ambiguous. V lost 2 bases and J lost 7, with 6 bases in between. The CDR3 is 13 amino acids. Germline V lookup: CDR1 LGHNT, CDR2 FRNRAP.

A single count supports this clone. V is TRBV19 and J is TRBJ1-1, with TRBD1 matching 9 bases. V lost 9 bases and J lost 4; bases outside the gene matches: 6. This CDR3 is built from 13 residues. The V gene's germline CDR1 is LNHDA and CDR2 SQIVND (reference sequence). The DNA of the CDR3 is TGTGCCAGCGCCCGGACAGGGGTCACTGAAGCTTTCTTT. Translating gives CASARTGVTEAFF.

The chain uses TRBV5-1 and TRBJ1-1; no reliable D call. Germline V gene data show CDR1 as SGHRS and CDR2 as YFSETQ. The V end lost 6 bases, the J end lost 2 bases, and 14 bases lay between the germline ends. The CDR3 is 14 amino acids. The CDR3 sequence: CASTKSGLNTEAFF. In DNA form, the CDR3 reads TGCGCCAGCACGAAGTCCGGGCTAAACACTGAAGCTTTCTTT.

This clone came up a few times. CDR3 in DNA: TGTGCCACCTACCCACGGGAGAGGAATGGCTACACCTTC. This codes for CATYPRERNGYTF. V usage is TRBV6-5 and J usage is TRBJ1-2; no definite D call. This CDR3 is built from 13 residues. Germline CDR1 and CDR2: MNHEY and SVGAGI. V was trimmed by 10 bases and J by 6 bases, leaving 18 bases between them.

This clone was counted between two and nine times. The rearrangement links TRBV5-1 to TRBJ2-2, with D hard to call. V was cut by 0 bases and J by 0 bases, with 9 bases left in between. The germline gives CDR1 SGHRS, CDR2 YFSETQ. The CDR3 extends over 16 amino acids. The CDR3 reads CASSLGATANTGELFF. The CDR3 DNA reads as TGCGCCAGCAGCTTGGGGGCGACTGCGAACACCGGGGAGCTGTTTTTT.

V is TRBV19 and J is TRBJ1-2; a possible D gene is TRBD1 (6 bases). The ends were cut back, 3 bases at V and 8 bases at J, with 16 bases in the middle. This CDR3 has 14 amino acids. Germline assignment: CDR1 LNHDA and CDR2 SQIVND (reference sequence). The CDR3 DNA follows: TGTGCCAGTAGTATGGTGGGCAGGGGAGGAGGCTACACCTTC. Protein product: CASSMVGRGGGYTF.